This TCR beta chain was recovered during a study of T-cell reconstitution after alpha-beta-depleted transplantation in children. The CDR3 spans 15 residues. Looked up from germline, CDR1 is SGHTA and CDR2 is FQGNSA. The V and J ends lost 5 bases and 3 bases, in that order; junction bases with no gene match: 3. This clonotype showed up many times. Its antigen is currently unknown. Findings and caveats of the study: Reportedly, only several hundred clones from non-depleted graft cells drove alpha-beta T-cell counts at about two months. Recipient T cells and thymic progenitors that survived were the source of the high TCRbeta diversity seen at day 60 in some patients. After one year, T-cell counts and TCRbeta diversity mostly came from new T cells.

The authors prepared the TCRbeta library with unique molecular identifiers. TCRdb ran MiXCR on the PCR reads and lists one entry per CDR3 protein. The sample holds roughly 110,000 distinct CDR3 sequences, under 13% seen once. The V gene is TRBV7-2, the J gene TRBJ2-1, with 11 bases identical to TRBD2. This receptor was obtained from a boy aged 2 to 10 with acute lymphoblastic leukemia, due to receive a stem cell transplant. Specimen: PBMCs, collected before TCRalphabeta/CD19-depleted stem cell transplant. CDR3 sequence (DNA): TGTGCCAGCAGCCCCGGACTAGCGGGCTACAATGAGCAGTTCTTC. Translating it yields CASSPGLAGYNEQFF.